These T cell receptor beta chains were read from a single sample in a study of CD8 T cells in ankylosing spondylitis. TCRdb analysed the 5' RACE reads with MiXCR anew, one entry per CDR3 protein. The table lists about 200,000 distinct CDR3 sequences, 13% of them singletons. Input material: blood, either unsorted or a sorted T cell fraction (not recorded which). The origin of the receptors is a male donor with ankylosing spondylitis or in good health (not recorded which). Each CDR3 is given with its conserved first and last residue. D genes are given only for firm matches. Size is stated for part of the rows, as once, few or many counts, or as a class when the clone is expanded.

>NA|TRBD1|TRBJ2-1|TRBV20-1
CSASSRDRVAYNEQFF
TGCAGTGCTAGCAGCCGGGACAGGGTCGCCTACAATGAGCAGTTCTTC
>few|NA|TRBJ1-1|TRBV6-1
CASSEAMENTEAFF
TGTGCCAGCAGTGAAGCGATGGAGAACACTGAAGCTTTCTTT
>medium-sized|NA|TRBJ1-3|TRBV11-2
CASTATFSGNTIYF
TGTGCCAGCACCGCCACTTTCTCTGGAAACACCATATATTTT
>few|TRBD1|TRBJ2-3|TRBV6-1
CASRVRGLSTDTQYF
TGTGCCAGCAGGGTGAGGGGGCTTAGCACAGATACGCAGTATTTT
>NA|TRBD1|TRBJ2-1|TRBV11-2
CASSQGTALYNEQFF
TGTGCCAGCAGCCAAGGGACAGCTTTATACAATGAGCAGTTCTTC
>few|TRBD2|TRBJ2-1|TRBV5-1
CASSLGAGDDEQFF
TGCGCCAGCAGCTTAGGAGCGGGAGATGATGAGCAGTTCTTC
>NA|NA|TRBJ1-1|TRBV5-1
CASSLDSTMGAEAFF
TGCGCCAGCAGCTTGGACAGCACCATGGGGGCTGAAGCTTTCTTT
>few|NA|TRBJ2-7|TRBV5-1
CASSPGDMAYEQYF
TGCGCCAGCAGTCCCGGCGACATGGCCTACGAGCAGTACTTC
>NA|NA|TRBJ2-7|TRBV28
CASSPLGSLNYGQYF
TGTGCCAGCAGCCCCCTCGGTAGCCTTAACTACGGGCAGTACTTC
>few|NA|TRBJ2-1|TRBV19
CASMPRSSYNEQFF
TGTGCCAGTATGCCAAGAAGCTCCTACAATGAGCAGTTCTTC
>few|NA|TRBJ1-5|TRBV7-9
CASSQGGSDQPQHF
TGTGCCAGCAGCCAAGGGGGATCAGATCAGCCCCAGCATTTT
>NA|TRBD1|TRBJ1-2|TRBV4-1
CASSPTGTGFGGYGYTF
TGCGCCAGCAGCCCGACCGGGACAGGGTTTGGGGGCTATGGCTACACCTTC
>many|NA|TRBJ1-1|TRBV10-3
CATGTMNTEAFF
TGTGCCACTGGCACCATGAACACTGAAGCTTTCTTT
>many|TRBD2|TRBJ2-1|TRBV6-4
CASKVLAGEVHEQFF
TGTGCCAGCAAAGTTCTAGCGGGAGAAGTCCATGAGCAGTTCTTC
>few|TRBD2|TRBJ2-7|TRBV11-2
CASSFAGEEYEQYF
TGTGCCAGCAGCTTTGCGGGAGAGGAGTACGAGCAGTACTTC
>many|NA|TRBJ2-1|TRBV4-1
CASSQPIGGPINEQFF
TGCGCCAGCAGCCAACCCATTGGAGGGCCGATAAATGAGCAGTTCTTC
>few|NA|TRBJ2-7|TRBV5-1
CASSSGGHSYEQYF
TGCGCCAGCAGCTCTGGGGGACATTCCTACGAGCAGTACTTC
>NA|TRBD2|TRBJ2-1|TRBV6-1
CASSRTGLAGSNEQFF
TGTGCCAGCAGTCGAACAGGACTAGCGGGGAGCAATGAGCAGTTCTTC
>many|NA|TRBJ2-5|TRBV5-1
CASSLGTEETQYF
TGCGCCAGCAGCTTGGGAACGGAAGAGACCCAGTACTTC
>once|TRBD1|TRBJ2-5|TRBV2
CASSEGRGRGEETQYF
TGTGCCAGCAGTGAAGGCAGGGGGCGCGGGGAAGAGACCCAGTACTTC
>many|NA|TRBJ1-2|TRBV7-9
CASSLGERGVSGYTF
TGTGCCAGCAGCTTGGGGGAAAGGGGTGTAAGCGGCTACACCTTC
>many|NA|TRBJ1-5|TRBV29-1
CSVQASNQPQHF
TGCAGCGTTCAGGCTAGCAATCAGCCCCAGCATTTT
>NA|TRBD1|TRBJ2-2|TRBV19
CASSIASGGIGELFF
TGTGCCAGTAGTATAGCATCAGGGGGAATCGGGGAGCTGTTTTTT
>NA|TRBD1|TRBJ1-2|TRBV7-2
CASSPDRGWGGYTF
TGTGCCAGCAGCCCCGACAGGGGATGGGGTGGCTACACCTTC
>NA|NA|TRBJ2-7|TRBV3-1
CASSPTQGYEQYF
TGTGCCAGCAGCCCGACCCAGGGTTACGAGCAGTACTTC
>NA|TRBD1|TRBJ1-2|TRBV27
CASSLSSGGGYTF
TGTGCCAGCAGTTTATCGTCAGGGGGTGGCTACACCTTC
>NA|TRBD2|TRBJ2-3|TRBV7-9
CASSPGLATTDTQYF
TGTGCCAGCAGCCCCGGACTAGCTACCACAGATACGCAGTATTTT
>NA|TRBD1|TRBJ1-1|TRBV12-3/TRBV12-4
CASNRPQGPNTEAFF
TGTGCCAGCAACCGACCACAGGGGCCGAACACTGAAGCTTTCTTT
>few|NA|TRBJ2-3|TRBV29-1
CSGDGPSVDTQYF
TGCAGCGGTGACGGGCCCTCTGTAGATACGCAGTATTTT
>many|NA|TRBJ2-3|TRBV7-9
CASSLTGADTQYF
TGTGCCAGCAGCTTAACGGGAGCAGATACGCAGTATTTT
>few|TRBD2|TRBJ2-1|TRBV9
CASTFSGGADEQFF
TGTGCCAGCACCTTTAGCGGGGGGGCCGATGAGCAGTTCTTC